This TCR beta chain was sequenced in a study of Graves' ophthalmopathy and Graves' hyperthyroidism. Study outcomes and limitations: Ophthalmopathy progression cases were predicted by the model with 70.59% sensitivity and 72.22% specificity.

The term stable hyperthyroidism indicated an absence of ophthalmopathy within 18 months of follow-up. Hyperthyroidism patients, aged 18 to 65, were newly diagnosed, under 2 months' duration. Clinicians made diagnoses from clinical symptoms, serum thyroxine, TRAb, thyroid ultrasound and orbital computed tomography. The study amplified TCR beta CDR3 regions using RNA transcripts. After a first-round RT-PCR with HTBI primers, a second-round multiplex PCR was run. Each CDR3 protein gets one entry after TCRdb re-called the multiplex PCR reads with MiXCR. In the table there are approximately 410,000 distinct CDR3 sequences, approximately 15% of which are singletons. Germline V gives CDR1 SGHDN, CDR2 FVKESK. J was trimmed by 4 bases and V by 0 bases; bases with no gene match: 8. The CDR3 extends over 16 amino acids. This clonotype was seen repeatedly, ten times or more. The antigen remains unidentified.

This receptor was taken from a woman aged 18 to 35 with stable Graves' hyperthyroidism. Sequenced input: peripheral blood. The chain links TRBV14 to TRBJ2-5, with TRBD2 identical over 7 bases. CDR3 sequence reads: CASSQDLLAVGETQYF. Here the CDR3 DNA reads TGTGCCAGCAGCCAAGATCTCCTAGCGGTTGGAGAGACCCAGTACTTC.